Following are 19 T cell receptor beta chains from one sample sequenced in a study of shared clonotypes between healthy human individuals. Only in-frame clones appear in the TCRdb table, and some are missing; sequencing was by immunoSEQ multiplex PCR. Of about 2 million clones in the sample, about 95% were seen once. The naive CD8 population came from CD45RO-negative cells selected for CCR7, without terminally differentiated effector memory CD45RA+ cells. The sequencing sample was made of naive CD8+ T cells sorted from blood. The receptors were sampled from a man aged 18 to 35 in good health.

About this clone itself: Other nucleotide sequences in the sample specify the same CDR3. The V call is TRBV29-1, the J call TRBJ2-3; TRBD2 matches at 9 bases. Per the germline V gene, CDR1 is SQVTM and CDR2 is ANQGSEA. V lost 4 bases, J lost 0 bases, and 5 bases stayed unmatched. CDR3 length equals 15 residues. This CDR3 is CSVALAGASTDTQYF. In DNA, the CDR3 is TGCAGCGTTGCCTTAGCGGGAGCTAGCACAGATACGCAGTATTTT.

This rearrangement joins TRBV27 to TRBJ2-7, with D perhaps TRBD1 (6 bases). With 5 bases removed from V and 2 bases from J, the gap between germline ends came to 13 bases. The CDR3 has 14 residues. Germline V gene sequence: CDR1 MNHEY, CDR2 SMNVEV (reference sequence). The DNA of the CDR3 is TGTGCCAGCAGTATGATGACAGGCCCCTACGAGCAGTACTTC. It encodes CASSMMTGPYEQYF.

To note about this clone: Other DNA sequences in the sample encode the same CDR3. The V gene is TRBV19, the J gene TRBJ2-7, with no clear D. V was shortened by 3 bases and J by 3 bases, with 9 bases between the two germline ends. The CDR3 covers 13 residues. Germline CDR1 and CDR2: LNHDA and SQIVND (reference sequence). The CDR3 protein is CASSIRPGYEQYF. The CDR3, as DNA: TGTGCCAGTAGTATCCGGCCCGGCTACGAGCAGTACTTC. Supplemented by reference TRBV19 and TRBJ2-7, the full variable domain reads DGGITQSPKYLFRKEGQNVTLSCEQNLNHDAMYWYRQDPGQGLRLIYYSQIVNDFQKGDIAEGYSVSREKKESFPLTVTSAQKNPTAFYLCASSIRPGYEQYFGPGTRLTVT.

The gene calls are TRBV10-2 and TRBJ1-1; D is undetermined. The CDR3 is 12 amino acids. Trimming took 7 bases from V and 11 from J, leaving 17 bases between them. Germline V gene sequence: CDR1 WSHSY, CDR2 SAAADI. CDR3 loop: CASTNGAPNAFF. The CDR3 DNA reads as TGCGCCAGCACCAATGGAGCACCTAATGCTTTCTTT.

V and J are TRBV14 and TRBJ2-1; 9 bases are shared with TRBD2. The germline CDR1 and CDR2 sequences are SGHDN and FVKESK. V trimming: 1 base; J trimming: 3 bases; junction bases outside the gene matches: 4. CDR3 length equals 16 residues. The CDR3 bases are TGTGCCAGCAGCCAAGTAGCGGGGGTTTTCTACAATGAGCAGTTCTTC. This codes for CASSQVAGVFYNEQFF.

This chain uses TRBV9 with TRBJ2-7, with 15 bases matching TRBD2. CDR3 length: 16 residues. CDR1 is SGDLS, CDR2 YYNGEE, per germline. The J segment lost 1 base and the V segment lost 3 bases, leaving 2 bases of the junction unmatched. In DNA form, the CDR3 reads TGTGCCAGCAGCGAGGGGACTAGCGGGAGGTCCTACGAGCAGTACTTC. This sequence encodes CASSEGTSGRSYEQYF. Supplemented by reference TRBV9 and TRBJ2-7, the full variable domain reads DSGVTQTPKHLITATGQRVTLRCSPRSGDLSVYWYQQSLDQGLQFLIQYYNGEERAKGNILERFSAQQFPDLHSELNLSSLELGDSALYFCASSEGTSGRSYEQYFGPGTRLTVT.

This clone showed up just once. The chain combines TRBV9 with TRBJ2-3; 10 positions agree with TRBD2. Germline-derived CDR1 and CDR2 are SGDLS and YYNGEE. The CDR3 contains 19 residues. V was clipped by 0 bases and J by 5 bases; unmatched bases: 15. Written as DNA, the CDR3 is TGTGCCAGCAGCGTAGCTGTGGGAGCGGGAGGGTGGAGGGAAGATACGCAGTATTTT. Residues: CASSVAVGAGGWREDTQYF.

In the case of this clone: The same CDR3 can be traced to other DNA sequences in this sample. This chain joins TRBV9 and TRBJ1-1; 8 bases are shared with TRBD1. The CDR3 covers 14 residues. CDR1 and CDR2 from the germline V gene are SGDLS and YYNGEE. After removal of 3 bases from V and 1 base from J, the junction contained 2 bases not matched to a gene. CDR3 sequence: CASSEGQGNTEAFF. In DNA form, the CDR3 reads TGTGCCAGCAGCGAAGGACAGGGGAACACTGAAGCTTTCTTT.

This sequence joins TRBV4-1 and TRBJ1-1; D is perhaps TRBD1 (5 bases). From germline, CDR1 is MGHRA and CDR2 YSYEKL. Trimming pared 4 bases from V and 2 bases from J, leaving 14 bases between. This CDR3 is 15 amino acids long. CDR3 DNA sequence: TGCGCCAGCAGCCCCCTCATACAGGTTAACACTGAAGCTTTCTTT. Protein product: CASSPLIQVNTEAFF.

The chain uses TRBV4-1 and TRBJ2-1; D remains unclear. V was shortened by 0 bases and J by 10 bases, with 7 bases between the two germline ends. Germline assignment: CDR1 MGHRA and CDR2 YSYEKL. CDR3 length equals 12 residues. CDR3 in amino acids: CASSQDAGEQFF. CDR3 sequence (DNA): TGCGCCAGCAGCCAAGATGCCGGGGAGCAGTTCTTC.

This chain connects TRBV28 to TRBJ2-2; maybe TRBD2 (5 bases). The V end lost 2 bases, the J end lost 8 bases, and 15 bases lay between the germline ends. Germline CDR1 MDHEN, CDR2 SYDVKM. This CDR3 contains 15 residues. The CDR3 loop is CASSLDSGIGGELFF. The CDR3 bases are TGTGCCAGCAGTTTAGATTCGGGGATTGGGGGGGAGCTGTTTTTT.

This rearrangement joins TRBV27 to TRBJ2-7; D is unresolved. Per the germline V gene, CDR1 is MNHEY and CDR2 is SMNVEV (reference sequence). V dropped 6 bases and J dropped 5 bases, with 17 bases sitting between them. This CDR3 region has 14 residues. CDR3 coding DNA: TGTGCCAGCAGACCCCAATCGGTGGAACACGAGCAGTACTTC. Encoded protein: CASRPQSVEHEQYF.

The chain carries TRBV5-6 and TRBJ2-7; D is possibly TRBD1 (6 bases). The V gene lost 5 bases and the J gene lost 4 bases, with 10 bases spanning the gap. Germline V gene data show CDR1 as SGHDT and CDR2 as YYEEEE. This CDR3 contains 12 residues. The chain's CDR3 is CASSEGEYEQYF. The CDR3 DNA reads TGTGCCAGCAGTGAGGGGGAATACGAGCAGTACTTC.

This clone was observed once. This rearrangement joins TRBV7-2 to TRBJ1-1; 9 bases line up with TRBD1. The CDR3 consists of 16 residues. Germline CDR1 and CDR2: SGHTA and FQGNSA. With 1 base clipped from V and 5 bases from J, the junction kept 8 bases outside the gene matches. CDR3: CASSLVAGTGRTEAFF. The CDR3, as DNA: TGTGCCAGCAGCTTAGTGGCCGGGACAGGGAGGACTGAAGCTTTCTTT.

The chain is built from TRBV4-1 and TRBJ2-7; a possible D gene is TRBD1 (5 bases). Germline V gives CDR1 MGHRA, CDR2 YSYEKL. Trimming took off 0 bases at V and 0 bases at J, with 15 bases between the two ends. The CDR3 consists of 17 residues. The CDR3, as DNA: TGCGCCAGCAGCCAAGACAGTATGGGGCCGAGCTCCTACGAGCAGTACTTC. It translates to CASSQDSMGPSSYEQYF.

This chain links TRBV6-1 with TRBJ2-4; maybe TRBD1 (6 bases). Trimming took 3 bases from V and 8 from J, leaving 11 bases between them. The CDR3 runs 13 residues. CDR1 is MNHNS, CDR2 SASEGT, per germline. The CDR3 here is CASSDAPGDIQYF. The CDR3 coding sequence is TGTGCCAGCAGTGACGCCCCAGGGGACATTCAGTACTTC.

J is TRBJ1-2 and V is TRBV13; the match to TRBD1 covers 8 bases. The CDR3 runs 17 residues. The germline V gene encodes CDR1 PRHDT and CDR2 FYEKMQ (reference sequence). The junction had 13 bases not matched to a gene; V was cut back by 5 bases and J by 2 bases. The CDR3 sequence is CASSQPSAGGLNYGYTF. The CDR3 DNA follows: TGTGCCAGCAGCCAACCTAGTGCAGGGGGCTTAAACTATGGCTACACCTTC.

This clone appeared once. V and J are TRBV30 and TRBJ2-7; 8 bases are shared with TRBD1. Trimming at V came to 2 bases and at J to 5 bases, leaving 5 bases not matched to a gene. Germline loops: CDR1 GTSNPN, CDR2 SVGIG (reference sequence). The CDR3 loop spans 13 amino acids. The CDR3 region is CAWSWTGYHEQYF. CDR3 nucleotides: TGTGCCTGGAGTTGGACAGGGTACCACGAGCAGTACTTC.

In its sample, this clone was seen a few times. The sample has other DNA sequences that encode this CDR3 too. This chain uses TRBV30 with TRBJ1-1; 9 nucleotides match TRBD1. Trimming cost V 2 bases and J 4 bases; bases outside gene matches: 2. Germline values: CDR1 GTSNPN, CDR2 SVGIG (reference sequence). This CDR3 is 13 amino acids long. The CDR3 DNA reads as TGTGCCTGGAGTACAGGGGGCGGCACTGAAGCTTTCTTT. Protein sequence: CAWSTGGGTEAFF. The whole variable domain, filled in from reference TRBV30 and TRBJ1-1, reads SQTIHQWPATLVQPVGSPLSLECTVEGTSNPNLYWYRQAAGRGLQLLFYSVGIGQISSEVPQNLSASRPQDRQFILSSKKLLLSDSGFYLCAWSTGGGTEAFFGQGTRLTVV.